This T cell receptor (beta chain) was identified during a study of vaccination and CD4 T cells after COVID-19. For the study at large: Overlapping spike peptides of SARS-CoV-2, HCoV-NL63, HCoV-OC43 and HCoV-229E were used, and cells were stimulated with them.

Note on this clonotype: What it binds is not known.

Cultured CD4+ T-cell DNA underwent Oncomine TCR Beta short-read sequencing. TCRdb called the PCR reads again in MiXCR, with one record for every CDR3 protein. The sample has around 20,000 distinct CDR3 sequences, roughly 48% seen once. Described treatment: approximately 9-day PBMC culture with coronavirus spike peptide pools or control peptides (ViraFEST assay). Following expansion of antigen-specific T cells with peptide pools, ViraFEST then sequenced TCRs. Each well received millions of PBMCs, cultured with roughly 9.5 IU/ml IL-2 and about 10 ug/ml peptide pools. The cultures had half their medium swapped for fresh IL-2 medium on days 3 and 7. This CDR3 spans 14 amino acids. The V end lost 3 bases, the J end lost 6 bases, and 12 bases lay between the germline ends. CDR1 MDHEN and CDR2 SYDVKM come from the germline V gene.

The sample in question was CD4+ T cells from blood, cultured in vitro, obtained before SARS-CoV-2 vaccination. This receptor was identified in a human donor who had recovered from COVID-19. This chain links TRBV28 with TRBJ2-1, with D tentatively TRBD2 (7 bases). The CDR3 loop reads CASSFGGARNEQFF. CDR3 DNA: TGTGCCAGCAGTTTTGGGGGGGCCCGCAATGAGCAGTTCTTC.